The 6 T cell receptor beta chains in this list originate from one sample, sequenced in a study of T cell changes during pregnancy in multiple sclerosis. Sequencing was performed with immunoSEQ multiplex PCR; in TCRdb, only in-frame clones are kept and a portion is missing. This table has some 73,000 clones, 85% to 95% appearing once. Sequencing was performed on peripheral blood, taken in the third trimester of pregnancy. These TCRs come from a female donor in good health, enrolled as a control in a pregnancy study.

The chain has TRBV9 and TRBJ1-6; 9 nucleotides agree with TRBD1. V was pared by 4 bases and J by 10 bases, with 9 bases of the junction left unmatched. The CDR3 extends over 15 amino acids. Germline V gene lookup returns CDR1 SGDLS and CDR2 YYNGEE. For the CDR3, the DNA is TGTGCCAGCAGCTACGGGACAGGGCGGGAATCACCCCTCCACTTT. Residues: CASSYGTGRESPLHF.

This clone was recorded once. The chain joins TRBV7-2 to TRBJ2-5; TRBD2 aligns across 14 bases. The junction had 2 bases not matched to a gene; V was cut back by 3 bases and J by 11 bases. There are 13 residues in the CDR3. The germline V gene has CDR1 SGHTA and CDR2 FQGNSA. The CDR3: CASSLTSGREQYF. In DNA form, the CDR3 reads TGTGCCAGCAGCTTGACTAGCGGGAGGGAGCAGTACTTC.

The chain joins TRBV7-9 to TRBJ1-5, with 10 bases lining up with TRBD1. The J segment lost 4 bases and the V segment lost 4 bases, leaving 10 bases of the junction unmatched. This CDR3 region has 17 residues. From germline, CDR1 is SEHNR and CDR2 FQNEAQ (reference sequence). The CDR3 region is CASSSGGRDRGNQPQHF. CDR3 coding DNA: TGTGCCAGCAGCTCAGGAGGAAGGGACAGGGGAAATCAGCCCCAGCATTTT.

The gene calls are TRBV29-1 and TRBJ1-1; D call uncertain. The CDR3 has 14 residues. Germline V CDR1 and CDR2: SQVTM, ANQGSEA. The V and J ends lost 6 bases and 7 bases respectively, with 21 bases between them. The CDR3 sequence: CSVAPRASAGEAFF. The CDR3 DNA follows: TGCAGCGTCGCCCCGAGGGCCTCCGCGGGTGAAGCTTTCTTT.

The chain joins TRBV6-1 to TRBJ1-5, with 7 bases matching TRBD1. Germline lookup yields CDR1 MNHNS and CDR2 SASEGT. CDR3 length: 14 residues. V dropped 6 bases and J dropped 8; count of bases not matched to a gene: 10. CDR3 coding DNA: TGTGCCAGCAGCGAATTTGACAGGGTCAAGCCCCAGCATTTT. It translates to CASSEFDRVKPQHF.

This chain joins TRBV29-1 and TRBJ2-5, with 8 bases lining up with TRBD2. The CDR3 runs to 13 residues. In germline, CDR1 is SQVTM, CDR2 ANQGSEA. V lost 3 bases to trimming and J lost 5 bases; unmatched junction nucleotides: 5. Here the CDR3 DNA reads TGCAGCGTTGAGGGACTAGTTAGGGAGACCCAGTACTTC. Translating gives CSVEGLVRETQYF.